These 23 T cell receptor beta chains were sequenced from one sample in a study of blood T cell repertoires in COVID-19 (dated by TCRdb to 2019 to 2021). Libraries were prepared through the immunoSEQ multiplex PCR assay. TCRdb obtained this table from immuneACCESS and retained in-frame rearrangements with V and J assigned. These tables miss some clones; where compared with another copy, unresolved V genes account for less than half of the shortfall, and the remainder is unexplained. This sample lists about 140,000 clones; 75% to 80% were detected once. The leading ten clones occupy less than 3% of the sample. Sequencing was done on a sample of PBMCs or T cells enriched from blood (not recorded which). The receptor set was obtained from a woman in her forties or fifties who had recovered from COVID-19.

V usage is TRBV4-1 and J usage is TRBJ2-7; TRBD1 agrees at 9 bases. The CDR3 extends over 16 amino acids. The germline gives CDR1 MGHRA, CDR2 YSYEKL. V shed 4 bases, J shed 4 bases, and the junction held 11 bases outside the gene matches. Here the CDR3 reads CASSRALGQGIYEQYF. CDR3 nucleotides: TGCGCCAGCAGCCGAGCCTTGGGACAGGGAATTTACGAGCAGTACTTC.

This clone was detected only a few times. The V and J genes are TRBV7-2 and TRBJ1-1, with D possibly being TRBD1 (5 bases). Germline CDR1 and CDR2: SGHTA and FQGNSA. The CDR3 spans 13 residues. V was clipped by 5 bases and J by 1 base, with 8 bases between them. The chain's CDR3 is CASSKDRNTEAFF. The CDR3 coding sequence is TGTGCCAGCAGCAAAGACAGGAACACTGAAGCTTTCTTT.

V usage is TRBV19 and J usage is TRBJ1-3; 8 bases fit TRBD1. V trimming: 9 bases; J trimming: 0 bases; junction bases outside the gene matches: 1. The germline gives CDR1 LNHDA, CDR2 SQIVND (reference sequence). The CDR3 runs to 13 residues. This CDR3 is CASGQGSGNTIYF. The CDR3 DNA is TGTGCCAGCGGACAGGGCTCTGGAAACACCATATATTTT.

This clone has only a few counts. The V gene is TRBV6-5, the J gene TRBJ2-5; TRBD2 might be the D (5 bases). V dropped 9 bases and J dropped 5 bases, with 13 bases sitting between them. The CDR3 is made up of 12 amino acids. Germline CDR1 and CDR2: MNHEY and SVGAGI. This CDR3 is CASTRERETQYF. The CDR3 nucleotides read TGTGCCAGTACGAGAGAGCGGGAGACCCAGTACTTC.

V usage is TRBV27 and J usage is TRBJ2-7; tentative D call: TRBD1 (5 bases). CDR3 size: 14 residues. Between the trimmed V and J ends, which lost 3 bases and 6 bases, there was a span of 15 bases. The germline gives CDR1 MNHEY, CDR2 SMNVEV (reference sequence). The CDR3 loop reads CASSLAGSSPEQYF. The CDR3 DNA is TGTGCCAGCAGTTTGGCAGGGTCGTCACCCGAGCAGTACTTC.

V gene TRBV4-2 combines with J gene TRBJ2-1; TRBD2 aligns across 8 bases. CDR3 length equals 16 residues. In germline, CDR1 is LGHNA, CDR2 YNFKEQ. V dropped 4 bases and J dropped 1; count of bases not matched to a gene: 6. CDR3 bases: TGTGCCAGCAGCCGGGATAGCGGGGCTTCCTACAATGAGCAGTTCTTC. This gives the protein CASSRDSGASYNEQFF.

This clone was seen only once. CDR3 loop: CASRPGDRYNEQFF. The CDR3 DNA follows: TGCGCCAGCAGGCCGGGGGACAGGTACAATGAGCAGTTCTTC. V and J are TRBV5-1 and TRBJ2-1, with 8 bases that match TRBD1. The CDR3 has 14 amino acids. V trimming: 5 bases; J trimming: 4 bases; junction bases outside the gene matches: 5. Germline V gene lookup returns CDR1 SGHRS and CDR2 YFSETQ.

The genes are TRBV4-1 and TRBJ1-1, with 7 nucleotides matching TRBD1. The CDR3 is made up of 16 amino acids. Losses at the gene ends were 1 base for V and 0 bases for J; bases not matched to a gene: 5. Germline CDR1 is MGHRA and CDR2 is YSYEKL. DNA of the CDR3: TGCGCCAGCAGCCAAGTTGCGGGACAGATGAACACTGAAGCTTTCTTT. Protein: CASSQVAGQMNTEAFF.

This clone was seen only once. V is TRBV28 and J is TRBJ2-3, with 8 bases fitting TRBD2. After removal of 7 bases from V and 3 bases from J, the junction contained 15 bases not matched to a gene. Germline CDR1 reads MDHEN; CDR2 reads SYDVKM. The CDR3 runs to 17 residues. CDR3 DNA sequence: TGTGCCAGCACCCTCGGCGGGCTAGCGGGCAATACAGATACGCAGTATTTT. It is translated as CASTLGGLAGNTDTQYF.

In nucleotides, the CDR3 is TGTGCCAGCAGTTTAAAACTAGCGGGAGGGTATAAAGAGACCCAGTACTTC. Translating gives CASSLKLAGGYKETQYF. The V gene is TRBV28, the J gene TRBJ2-5; the match to TRBD2 covers 13 bases. This CDR3 comprises 17 residues. The junction had 6 bases not matched to a gene; V was cut back by 2 bases and J by 3 bases. Germline V lookup: CDR1 MDHEN, CDR2 SYDVKM.

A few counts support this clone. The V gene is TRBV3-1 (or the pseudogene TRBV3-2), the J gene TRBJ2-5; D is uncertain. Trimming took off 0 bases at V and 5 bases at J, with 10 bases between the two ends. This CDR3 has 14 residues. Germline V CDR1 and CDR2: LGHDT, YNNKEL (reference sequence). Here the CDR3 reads CASSQDQRSETQYF. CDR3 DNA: TGTGCCAGCAGCCAAGATCAGCGTTCGGAGACCCAGTACTTC.

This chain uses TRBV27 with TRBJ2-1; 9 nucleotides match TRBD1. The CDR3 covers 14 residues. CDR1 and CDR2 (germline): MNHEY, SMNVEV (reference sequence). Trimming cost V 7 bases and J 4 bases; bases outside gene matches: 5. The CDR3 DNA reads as TGTGCCAGCATGGGACAGGGCCTTTACAATGAGCAGTTCTTC. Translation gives CASMGQGLYNEQFF.

Here the CDR3 DNA reads TGTGCCTGGAGTGCCCGACAGGTGGATTCACCCCTCCACTTT. The encoded protein is CAWSARQVDSPLHF. This chain links TRBV30 with TRBJ1-6; maybe TRBD1 (6 bases). This CDR3 has 14 amino acids. The V gene lost 1 base and the J gene lost 8 bases, with 12 bases spanning the gap. CDR1 and CDR2 from the germline V gene are GTSNPN and SVGIG (reference sequence).

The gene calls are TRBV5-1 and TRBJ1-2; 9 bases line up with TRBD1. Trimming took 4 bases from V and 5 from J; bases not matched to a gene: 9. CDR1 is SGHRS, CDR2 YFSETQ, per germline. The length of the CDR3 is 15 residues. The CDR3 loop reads CASSTGQGLGYGYTF. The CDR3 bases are TGCGCCAGCAGCACGGGACAGGGATTAGGGTATGGCTACACCTTC.

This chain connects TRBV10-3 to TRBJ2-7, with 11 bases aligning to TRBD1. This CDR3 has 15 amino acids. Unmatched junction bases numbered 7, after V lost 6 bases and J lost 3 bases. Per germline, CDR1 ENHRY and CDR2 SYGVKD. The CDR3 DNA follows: TGTGCCATCAGACCCGGGACAGGGGGGGGCTACGAGCAGTACTTC. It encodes CAIRPGTGGGYEQYF.

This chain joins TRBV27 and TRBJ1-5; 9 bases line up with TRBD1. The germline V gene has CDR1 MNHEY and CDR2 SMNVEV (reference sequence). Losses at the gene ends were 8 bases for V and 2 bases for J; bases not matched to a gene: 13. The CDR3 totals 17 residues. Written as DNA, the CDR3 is TGTGCCAGCTCTGAGACAGGGGGACTTCTGGGCAATCAGCCCCAGCATTTT. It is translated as CASSETGGLLGNQPQHF.

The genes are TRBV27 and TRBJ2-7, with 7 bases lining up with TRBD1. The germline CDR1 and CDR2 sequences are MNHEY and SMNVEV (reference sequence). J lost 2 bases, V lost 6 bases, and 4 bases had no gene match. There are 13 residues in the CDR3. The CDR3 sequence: CASSTDRAYEQYF. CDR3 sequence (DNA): TGTGCCAGCAGCACAGACAGGGCCTACGAGCAGTACTTC.

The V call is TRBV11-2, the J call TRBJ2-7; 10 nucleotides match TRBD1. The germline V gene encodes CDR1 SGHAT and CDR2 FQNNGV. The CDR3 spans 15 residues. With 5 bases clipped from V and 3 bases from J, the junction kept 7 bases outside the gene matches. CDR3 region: CASSLGQGTFYEQYF. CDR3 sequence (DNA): TGTGCCAGCAGCCTGGGACAGGGGACTTTCTACGAGCAGTACTTC.

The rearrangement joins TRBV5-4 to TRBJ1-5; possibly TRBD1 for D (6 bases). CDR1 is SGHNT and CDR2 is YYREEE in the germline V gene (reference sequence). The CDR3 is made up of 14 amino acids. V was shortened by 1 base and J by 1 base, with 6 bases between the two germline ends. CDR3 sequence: CASSLQGSNQPQHF. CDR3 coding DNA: TGTGCCAGCAGCTTGCAGGGGAGCAATCAGCCCCAGCATTTT.

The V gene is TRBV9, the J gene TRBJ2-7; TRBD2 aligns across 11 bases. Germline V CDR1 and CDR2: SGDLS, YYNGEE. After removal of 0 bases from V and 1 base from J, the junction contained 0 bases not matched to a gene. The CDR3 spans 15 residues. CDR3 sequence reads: CASSVGLAGSYEQYF. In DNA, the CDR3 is TGTGCCAGCAGCGTAGGACTAGCGGGGTCCTACGAGCAGTACTTC.

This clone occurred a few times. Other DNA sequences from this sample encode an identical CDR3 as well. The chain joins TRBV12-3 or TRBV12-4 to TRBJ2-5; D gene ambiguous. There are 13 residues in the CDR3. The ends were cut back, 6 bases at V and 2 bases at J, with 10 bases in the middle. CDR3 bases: TGTGCCAGCAGCCCCGGGTTACAAGAGACCCAGTACTTC. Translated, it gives CASSPGLQETQYF.

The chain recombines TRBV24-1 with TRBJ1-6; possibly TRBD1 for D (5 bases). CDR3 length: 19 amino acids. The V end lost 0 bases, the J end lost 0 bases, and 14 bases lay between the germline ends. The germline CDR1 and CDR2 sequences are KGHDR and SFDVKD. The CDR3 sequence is CATSDLPLGGSSYNSPLHF. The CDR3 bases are TGTGCCACCAGTGATTTGCCCTTGGGGGGGAGCTCCTATAATTCACCCCTCCACTTT.

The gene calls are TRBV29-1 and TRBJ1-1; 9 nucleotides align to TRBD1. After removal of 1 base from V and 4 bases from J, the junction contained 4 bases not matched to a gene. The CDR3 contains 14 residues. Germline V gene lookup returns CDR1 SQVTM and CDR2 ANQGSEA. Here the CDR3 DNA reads TGCAGCGTTGAAGCTGCGACAGGGGGCACTGAAGCTTTCTTT. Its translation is CSVEAATGGTEAFF.